The clone carrying this TCR beta chain was counted at least ten times. The antigen remains undetermined. This record belongs to a study of T cells in Graves' hyperthyroidism and ophthalmopathy. Overall study: Peripheral blood was drawn at first diagnosis, prior to all treatment.

RNA transcripts gave rise to amplified TCR beta CDR3 regions. With the HTBI primer set, the TCR CDR3 went through a first round of RT-PCR. TCRdb itself ran the multiplex PCR reads through MiXCR, one entry per CDR3 protein. The table has a few hundred thousand distinct CDR3 sequences, around 13% seen once. Study results and caveats: Ophthalmopathy got predicted by the model a median approximately 6 months before its onset. Among clonotypes expanded in thyroid above 0.001, most were also found in blood.

The sequenced sample was blood. This receptor was taken from a young woman with Graves' hyperthyroidism.

The CDR3: CASSKASHSRQYNSPLHF. CDR3 sequence (DNA): TGTGCCAGCTCGAAGGCATCCCACTCCAGGCAATATAATTCACCCCTCCACTTT. This chain uses TRBV27 with TRBJ1-6; D not resolved. Trimming took 8 bases from V and 4 from J, leaving 24 bases between them. Germline CDR1 is MNHEY and CDR2 is SMNVEV (reference sequence). CDR3 size: 18 residues.